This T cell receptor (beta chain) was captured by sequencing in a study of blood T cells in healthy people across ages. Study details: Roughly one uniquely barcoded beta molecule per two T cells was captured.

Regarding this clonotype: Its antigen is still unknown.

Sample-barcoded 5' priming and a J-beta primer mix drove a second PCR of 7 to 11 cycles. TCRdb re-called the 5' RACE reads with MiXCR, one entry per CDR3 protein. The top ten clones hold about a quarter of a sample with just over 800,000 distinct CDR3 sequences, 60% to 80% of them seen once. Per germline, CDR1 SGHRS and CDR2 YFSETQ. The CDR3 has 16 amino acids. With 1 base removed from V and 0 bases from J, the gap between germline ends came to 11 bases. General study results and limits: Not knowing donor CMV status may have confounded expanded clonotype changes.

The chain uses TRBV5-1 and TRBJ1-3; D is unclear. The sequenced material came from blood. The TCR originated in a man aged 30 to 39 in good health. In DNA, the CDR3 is TGCGCCAGCAGCTTGTCACAGCCTATCTCTGGAAACACCATATATTTT. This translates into CASSLSQPISGNTIYF.